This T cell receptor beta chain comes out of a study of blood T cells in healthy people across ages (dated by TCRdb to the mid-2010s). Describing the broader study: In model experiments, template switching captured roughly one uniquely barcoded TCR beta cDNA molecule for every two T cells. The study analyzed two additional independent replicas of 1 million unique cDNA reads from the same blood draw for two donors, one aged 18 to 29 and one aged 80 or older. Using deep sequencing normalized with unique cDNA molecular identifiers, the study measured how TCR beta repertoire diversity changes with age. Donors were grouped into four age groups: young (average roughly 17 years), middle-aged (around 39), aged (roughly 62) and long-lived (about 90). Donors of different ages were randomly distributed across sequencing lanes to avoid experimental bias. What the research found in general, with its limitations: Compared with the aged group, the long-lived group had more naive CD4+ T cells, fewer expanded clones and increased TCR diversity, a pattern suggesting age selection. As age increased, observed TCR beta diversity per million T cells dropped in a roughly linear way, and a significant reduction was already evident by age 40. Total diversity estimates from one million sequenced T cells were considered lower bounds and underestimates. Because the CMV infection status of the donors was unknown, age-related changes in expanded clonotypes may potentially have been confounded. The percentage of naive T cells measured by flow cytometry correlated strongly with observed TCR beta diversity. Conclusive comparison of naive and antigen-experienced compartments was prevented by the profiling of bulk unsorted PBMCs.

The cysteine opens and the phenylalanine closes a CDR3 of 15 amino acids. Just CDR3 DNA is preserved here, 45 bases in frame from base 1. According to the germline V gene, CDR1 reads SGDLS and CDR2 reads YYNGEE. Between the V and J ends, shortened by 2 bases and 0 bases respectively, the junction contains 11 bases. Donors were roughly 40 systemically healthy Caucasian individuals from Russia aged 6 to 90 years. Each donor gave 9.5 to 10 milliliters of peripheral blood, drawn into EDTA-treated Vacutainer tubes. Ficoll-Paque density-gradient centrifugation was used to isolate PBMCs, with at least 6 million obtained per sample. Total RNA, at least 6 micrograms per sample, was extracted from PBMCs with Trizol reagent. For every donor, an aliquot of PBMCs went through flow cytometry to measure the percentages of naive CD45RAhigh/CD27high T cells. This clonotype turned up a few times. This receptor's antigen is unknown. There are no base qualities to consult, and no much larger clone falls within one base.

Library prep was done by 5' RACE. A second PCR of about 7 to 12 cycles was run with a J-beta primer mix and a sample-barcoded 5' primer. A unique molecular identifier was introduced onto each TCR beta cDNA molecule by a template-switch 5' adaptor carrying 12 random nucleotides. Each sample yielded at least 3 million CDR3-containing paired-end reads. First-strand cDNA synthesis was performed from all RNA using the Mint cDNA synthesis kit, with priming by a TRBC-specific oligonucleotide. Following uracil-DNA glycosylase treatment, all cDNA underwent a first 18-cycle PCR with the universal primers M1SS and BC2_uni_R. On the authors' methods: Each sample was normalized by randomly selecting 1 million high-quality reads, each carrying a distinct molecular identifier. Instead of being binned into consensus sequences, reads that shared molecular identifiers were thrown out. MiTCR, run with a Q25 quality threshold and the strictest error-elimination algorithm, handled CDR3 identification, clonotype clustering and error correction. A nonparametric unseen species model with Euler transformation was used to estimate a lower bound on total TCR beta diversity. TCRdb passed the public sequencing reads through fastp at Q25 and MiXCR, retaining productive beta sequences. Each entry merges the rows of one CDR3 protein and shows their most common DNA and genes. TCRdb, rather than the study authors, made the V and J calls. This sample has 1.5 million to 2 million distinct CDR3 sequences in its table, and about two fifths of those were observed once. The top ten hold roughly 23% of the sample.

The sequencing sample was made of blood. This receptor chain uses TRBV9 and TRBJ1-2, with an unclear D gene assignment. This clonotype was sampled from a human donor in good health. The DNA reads TGTGCCAGCAGCGTGGAGGGTCATCCTAACTATGGCTACACCTTC. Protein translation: CASSVEGHPNYGYTF.